This T cell receptor beta chain was observed in a study of radiotherapy plus CTLA-4 blockade in lung cancer. Clones were sequenced by immunoSEQ multiplex PCR, and TCRdb holds only the in-frame ones, with some missing. The sample lists approximately 49,000 clones; 85% were seen once. This clone turned up a few times. Antigen specificity is unknown. The study gave focal radiation plus ipilimumab CTLA-4 blockade to patients with chemo-refractory metastatic non-small-cell lung cancer. There are 16 residues in the CDR3. The J segment lost 8 bases and the V segment lost 3 bases, leaving 9 bases of the junction unmatched. The V gene's germline CDR1 is LNHDA and CDR2 SQIVND (reference sequence). The study's findings and limits: In blood, tumor-derived TCR clones expanded after radiotherapy plus ipilimumab. Increased serum interferon-beta after radiation also reportedly predicted response strongly.

This TCR derives from a human donor with non-small cell lung cancer whose response to radiotherapy plus ipilimumab could not be evaluated. Material: peripheral blood, obtained from a patient treated with radiotherapy plus ipilimumab. This chain links TRBV19 with TRBJ2-1, with 11 positions matching TRBD2. DNA for the CDR3: TGTGCCAGTAGTATCAAGCTGGGACTAGCGGCCGATGAGCAGTTCTTC. It translates to CASSIKLGLAADEQFF.